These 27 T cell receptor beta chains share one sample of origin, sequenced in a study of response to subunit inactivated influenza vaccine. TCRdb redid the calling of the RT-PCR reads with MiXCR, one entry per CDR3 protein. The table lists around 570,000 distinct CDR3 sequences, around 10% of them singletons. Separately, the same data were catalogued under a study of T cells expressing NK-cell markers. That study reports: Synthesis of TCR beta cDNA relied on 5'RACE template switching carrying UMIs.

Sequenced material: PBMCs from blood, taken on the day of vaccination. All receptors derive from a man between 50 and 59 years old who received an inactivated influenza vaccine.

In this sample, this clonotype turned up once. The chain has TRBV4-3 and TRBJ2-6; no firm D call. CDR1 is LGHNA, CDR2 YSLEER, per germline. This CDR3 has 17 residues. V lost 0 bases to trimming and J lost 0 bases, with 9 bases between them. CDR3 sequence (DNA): TGCGCCAGCAGCCAAGAAGTTCCGTTCTCTGGGGCCAACGTCCTGACTTTC. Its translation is CASSQEVPFSGANVLTF.

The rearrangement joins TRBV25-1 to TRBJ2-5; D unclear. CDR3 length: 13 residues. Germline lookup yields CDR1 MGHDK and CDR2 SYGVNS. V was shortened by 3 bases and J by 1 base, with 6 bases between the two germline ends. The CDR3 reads CASSDGSQETQYF. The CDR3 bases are TGTGCCAGCAGTGACGGCAGCCAAGAGACCCAGTACTTC.

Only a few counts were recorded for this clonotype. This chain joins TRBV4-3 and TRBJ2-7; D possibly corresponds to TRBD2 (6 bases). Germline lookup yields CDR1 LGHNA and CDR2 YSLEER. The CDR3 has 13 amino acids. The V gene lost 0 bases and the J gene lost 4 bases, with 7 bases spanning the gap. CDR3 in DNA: TGCGCCAGCAGCCAAGATGCGGGGTACGAGCAGTACTTC. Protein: CASSQDAGYEQYF.

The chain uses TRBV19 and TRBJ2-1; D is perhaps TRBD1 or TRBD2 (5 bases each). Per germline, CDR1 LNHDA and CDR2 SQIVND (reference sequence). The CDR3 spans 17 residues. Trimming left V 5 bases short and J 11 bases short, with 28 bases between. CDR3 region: CASSPWDGINGAKKQFF. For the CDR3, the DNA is TGTGCCAGTAGTCCGTGGGACGGCATTAATGGGGCCAAAAAGCAGTTCTTC.

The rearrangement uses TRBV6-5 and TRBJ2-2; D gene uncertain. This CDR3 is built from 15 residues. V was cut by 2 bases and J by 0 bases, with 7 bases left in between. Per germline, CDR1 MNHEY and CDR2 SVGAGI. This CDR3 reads CASSYNGANTGELFF. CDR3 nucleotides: TGTGCCAGCAGTTACAACGGAGCGAACACCGGGGAGCTGTTTTTT.

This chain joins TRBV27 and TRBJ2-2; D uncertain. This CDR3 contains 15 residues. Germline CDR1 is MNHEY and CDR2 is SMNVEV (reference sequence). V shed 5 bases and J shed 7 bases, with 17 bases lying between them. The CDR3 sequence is CASSTNRVPGGELFF. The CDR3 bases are TGTGCCAGCAGTACAAACCGGGTCCCCGGCGGGGAGCTGTTTTTT.

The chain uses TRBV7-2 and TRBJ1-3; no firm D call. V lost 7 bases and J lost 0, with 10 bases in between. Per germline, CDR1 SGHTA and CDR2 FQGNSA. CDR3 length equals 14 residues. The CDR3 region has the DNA TGTGCCAGCACCGTAGACAACTCTGGAAACACCATATATTTT. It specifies CASTVDNSGNTIYF.

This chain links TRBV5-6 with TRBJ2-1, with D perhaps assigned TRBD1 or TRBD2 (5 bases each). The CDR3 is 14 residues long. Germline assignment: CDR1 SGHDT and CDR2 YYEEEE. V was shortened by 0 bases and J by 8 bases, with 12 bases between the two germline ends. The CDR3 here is CASSLGQRSYEQFF. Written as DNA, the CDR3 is TGTGCCAGCAGCTTGGGACAGCGGAGCTATGAGCAGTTCTTC.

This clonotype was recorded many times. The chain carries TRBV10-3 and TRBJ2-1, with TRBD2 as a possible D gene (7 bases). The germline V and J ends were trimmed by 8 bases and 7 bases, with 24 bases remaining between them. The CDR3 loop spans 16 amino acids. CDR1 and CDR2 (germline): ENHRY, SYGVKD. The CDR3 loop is CAIGASGARRGNEQFF. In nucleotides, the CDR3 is TGTGCCATCGGGGCTAGCGGAGCTAGAAGGGGGAATGAGCAGTTCTTC.

The CDR3 DNA is TGTGCCAGCAGAGACCGCCGCACAGATACGCAGTATTTT. This codes for CASRDRRTDTQYF. The chain recombines TRBV11-1 with TRBJ2-3; no definite D call. The CDR3 covers 13 residues. The V end lost 6 bases, the J end lost 1 base, and 8 bases lay between the germline ends. The V gene's germline CDR1 is SGHAT and CDR2 FQDESV (reference sequence).

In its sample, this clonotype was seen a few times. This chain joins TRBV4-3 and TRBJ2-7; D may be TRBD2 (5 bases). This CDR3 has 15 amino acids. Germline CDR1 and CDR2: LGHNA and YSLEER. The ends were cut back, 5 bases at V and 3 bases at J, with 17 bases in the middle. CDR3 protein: CASSAQPGTVYEQYF. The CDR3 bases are TGCGCCAGCAGCGCCCAACCGGGAACCGTCTACGAGCAGTACTTC.

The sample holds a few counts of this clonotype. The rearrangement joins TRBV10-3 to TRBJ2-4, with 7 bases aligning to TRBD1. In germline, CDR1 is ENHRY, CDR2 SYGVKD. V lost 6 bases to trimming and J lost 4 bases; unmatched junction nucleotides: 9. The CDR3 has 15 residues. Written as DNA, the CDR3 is TGTGCCATCAGCTCCACCGGGACAGAGAAAAACATTCAGTACTTC. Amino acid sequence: CAISSTGTEKNIQYF.

This CDR3 is CASSRGQNQNYGYTF. The CDR3 DNA is TGCGCCAGCAGCCGGGGACAGAACCAGAACTATGGCTACACCTTC. This rearrangement joins TRBV5-1 to TRBJ1-2, with 7 bases aligning to TRBD1. The CDR3 totals 15 residues. Germline V gene sequence: CDR1 SGHRS, CDR2 YFSETQ. The junction had 8 bases not matched to a gene; V was cut back by 4 bases and J by 2 bases.

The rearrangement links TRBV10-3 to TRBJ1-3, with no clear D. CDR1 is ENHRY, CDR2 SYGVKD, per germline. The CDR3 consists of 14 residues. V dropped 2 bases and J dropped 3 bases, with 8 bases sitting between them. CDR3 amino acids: CAISEALDGNTIYF. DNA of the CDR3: TGTGCCATCAGTGAGGCCCTCGATGGAAACACCATATATTTT.

The CDR3 loop is CATSEEQGGLVAGGGQFF. As DNA, the CDR3 is TGTGCCACCAGTGAAGAACAGGGAGGTTTGGTAGCGGGAGGGGGGCAGTTCTTC. The chain is built from TRBV24-1 and TRBJ2-1; 11 bases are shared with TRBD2. V shed 4 bases, J shed 12 bases, and the junction held 19 bases outside the gene matches. CDR1 is KGHDR, CDR2 SFDVKD, per germline. The CDR3 is 18 amino acids.

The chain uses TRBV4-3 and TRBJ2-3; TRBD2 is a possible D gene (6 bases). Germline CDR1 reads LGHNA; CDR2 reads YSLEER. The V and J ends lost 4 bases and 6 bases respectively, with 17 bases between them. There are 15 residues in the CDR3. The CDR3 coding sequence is TGCGCCAGCAGCCCTCGGGACTCAGGTTGGGATACGCAGTATTTT. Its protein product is CASSPRDSGWDTQYF.

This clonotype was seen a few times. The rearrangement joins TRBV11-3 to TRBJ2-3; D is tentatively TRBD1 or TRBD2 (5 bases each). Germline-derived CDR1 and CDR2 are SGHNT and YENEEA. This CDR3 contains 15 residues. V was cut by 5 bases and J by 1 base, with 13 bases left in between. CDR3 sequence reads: CASSKGWDGTDTQYF. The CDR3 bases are TGTGCCAGCAGCAAAGGGTGGGACGGCACAGATACGCAGTATTTT.

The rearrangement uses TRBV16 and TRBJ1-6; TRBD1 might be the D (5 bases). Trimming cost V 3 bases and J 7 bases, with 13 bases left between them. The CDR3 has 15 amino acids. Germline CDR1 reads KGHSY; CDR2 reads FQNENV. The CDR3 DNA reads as TGTGCCAGCAGCCACCCGAGCAGGGCAAATTCACCCCTCCACTTT. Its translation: CASSHPSRANSPLHF.

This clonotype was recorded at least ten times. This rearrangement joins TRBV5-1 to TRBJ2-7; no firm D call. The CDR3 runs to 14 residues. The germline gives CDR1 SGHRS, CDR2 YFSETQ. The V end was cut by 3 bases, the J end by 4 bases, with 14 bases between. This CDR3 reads CASSSSDGGYEQYF. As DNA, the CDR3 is TGCGCCAGCAGCTCATCGGACGGCGGTTACGAGCAGTACTTC.

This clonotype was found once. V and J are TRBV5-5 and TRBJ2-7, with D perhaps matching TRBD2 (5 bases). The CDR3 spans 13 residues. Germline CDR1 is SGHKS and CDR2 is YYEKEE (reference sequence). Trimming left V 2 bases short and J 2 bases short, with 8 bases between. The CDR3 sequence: CASSFGNTYEQYF. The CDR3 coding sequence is TGTGCCAGCAGCTTCGGGAACACCTACGAGCAGTACTTC.

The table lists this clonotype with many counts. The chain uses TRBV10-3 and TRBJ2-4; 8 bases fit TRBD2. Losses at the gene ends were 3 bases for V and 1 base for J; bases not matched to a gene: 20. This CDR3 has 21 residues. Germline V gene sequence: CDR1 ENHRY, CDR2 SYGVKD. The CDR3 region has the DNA TGTGCCATCAGTGACCCCGCTTTAGCGGGATTCCGACCCGCGGCCAAAAACATTCAGTACTTC. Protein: CAISDPALAGFRPAAKNIQYF.

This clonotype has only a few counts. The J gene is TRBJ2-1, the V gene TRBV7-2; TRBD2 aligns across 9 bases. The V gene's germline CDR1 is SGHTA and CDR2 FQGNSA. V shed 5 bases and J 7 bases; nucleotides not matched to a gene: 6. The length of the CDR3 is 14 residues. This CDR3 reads CASSPRLAANEQFF. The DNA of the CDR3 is TGTGCCAGCAGCCCTAGACTAGCGGCTAATGAGCAGTTCTTC.

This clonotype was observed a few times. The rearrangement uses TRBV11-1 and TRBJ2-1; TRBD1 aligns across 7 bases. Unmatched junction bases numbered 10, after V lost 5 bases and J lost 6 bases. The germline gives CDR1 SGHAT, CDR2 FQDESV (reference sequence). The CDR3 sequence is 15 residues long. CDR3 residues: CASSARDRTFNEQFF. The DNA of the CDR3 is TGTGCCAGCAGCGCCCGGGACAGAACCTTCAATGAGCAGTTCTTC.

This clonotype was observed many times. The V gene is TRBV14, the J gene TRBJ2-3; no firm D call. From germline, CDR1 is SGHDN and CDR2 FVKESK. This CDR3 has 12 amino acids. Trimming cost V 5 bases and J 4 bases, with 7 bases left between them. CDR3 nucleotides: TGTGCCAGCAGCATAGAGCCAGATACGCAGTATTTT. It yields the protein CASSIEPDTQYF.

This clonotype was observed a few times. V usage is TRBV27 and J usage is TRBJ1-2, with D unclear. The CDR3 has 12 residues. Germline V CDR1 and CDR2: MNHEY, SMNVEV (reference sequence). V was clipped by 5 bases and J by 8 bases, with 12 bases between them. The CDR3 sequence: CASSPRSGGYTF. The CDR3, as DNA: TGTGCCAGCAGTCCACGCTCGGGCGGCTACACCTTC.

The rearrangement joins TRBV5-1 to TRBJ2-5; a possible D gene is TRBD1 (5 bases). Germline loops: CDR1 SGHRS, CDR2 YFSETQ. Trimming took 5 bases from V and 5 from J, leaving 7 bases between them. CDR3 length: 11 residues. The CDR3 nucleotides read TGCGCCAGCAGGGCAGGGGAGACCCAGTACTTC. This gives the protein CASRAGETQYF.

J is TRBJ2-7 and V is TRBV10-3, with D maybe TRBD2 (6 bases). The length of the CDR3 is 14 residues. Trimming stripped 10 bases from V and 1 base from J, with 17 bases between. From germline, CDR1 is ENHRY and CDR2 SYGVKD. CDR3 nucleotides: TGTGCCACCAGGGTTCAGGGAGGTTCCTACGAGCAGTACTTC. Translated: CATRVQGGSYEQYF.